This paragraph reports one TCR beta chain. As yet, its antigen is unknown. This sample is drawn from a study of T cell repertoires in cytomegalovirus infection. The wider study: Public TCR beta signatures marked donors with CMV infection and the matching HLA.

TCRdb re-called the reads through MiXCR, storing one row per CDR3 protein. The profile shows roughly 800,000 distinct CDR3 sequences, roughly 29% of them singletons. The CDR3 runs to 14 residues. The V gene's germline CDR1 is SEHNR and CDR2 FQNEAQ (reference sequence). Trimming cost V 4 bases and J 4 bases; bases outside gene matches: 3. Whole-study results and caveats: Within the response measured ex vivo, HLA-C-restricted CMV-specific TCR beta clonotypes were dominant.

The sequence was obtained from a human donor in good health (CMV status not recorded). Some clones in this sample may be carry-over from other donors' samples. The chain carries TRBV7-9 and TRBJ2-2; 7 bases map to TRBD2. The sequencing used cultured CD8+ T cells from PBMCs, collected from culture after CMV antigen stimulation. The CDR3 coding sequence is TGTGCCAGCAGCTCGGGGGGAGTCACCGGGGAGCTGTTTTTT. This gives the protein CASSSGGVTGELFF.